This T cell receptor (beta chain) derives from a study of cytomegalovirus exposure and HLA in healthy donors (dated 2017 in TCRdb). Describing the broader study: In an earlier analysis of several hundred of the donors, about 270 Gb of sequence data and about 110 million unique TCR beta sequences from approximately 180 million T cells were reported. A separate validation cohort of 90 to 150 different subjects was used in addition to the approximately 640-subject first cohort. To study patterns of TCR occurrence, a later analysis re-analyzed previously published TCR beta repertoires from 500 to 850 donors and added high-resolution HLA genotyping. High-throughput TCR immunosequencing, statistical association of individual TCRs with disease status, and machine learning were combined to predict cytomegalovirus infection status. HLA typing included class I and class II loci at four-digit resolution. Alongside the repertoire data, information on donor age, sex, ethnicity and CMV serostatus was compiled. Approximately 310 gigabases of sequencing data and roughly 90 million unique TCR sequences were included in an early release covering over 600 HLA-typed donors. All discovery cohort repertoires had been generated on a single sequencing platform. About 5 DR-DQ haplotypes were handled as single units for association and clustering, since linkage in the cohort was strong. A later genetic analysis used genome-wide SNP genotypes for about three fifths of the 666 donors, treating that subset as a discovery cohort. The aim of the study was to test whether cataloging public T cell receptors could identify signatures of past pathogen exposure. Of the roughly 400 genotyped donors, about 84% fell in the genetic ancestry cluster associated with self-reported Caucasian donors. Typing coverage varied by locus: roughly 620-630 donors for A, B, C, DRB1 and DQB1; roughly 500 for DQA1; more than 600 for DPA1; 450 to 480 for DPB1. The study profiled the T cell repertoires of under 850 subjects by immunosequencing and related them to cytomegalovirus serostatus. Rather than drawing on any new phenotypic data, the later analysis identified candidate immune exposures from TCR beta sequences and the way those sequences occurred across donors. An earlier analysis of several hundred of the donors applied high-throughput TCR beta sequencing to assess whether each TCR beta V gene segment acted as functional or pseudogenic. Among almost 400 genotyped donors of the cohort, an average of approximately 250,000 unique TCR beta nucleotide sequences were sequenced per donor, around 18% of them non-productive.

On this clone itself: Its antigen target is currently unknown. It has no much larger one-base neighbor in the sample; base qualities were not kept.

The paper's findings and limits, for the study overall: A later analysis found that most CMV-associated TCR beta chains appeared HLA-restricted, with HLA associations seemingly driven largely by CMV exposure. Because counts were too low, around 17 rarely observed V segments, including chromosome 9 orphons, were left out of the earlier analysis of approximately 580 of the donors. The 87-base-pair reads could not distinguish some IMGT-functional V segments, including TRBV6-2 and TRBV6-3, so those segments were excluded. Strong co-occurrence of HLA alleles, especially DR and DQ, made assigning TCR associations to individual alleles difficult. Several of the top co-occurrence clusters appeared to be linked to parvovirus B19, influenza, CMV and Epstein-Barr virus, according to a later analysis. In a later analysis, HLA-associated TCR beta chains showed more clonal expansion and lower generation probabilities than non-associated chains that were equally common. The cohort was sequenced for TCR beta chains only, and without alpha or paired-chain data the features that could be detected were limited. Cytomegalovirus status was reported to be diagnosed by the classifier with high specificity and sensitivity in both the original and validation cohorts. In the study, some 160 TCR beta chains were listed as associated with cytomegalovirus. Because HLA typing was unavailable for some donors at each locus, only the typed subset was used in association tests. According to a later analysis, TCR association rates differed among HLA loci, with DRB1 alleles showing the most associated TCRs and HLA-C alleles showing the fewest. A cluster of highly shared sequence variants was judged likely to be a technical artifact of the sequencing pipeline. In vitro tests confirmed that three of the cytomegalovirus-associated TCR beta chains recognize cytomegalovirus antigens. Broadly in line with IMGT annotations, most TCR beta V segments showed up in productive rearrangements about 87% or about 30% of the time in an earlier analysis of 450 to 600 of the donors. A further reported finding was that TCR beta sequences accurately predicted the HLA-A and HLA-B alleles for most subjects in the first cohort. Presence/absence analyses assumed roughly uniform sequencing depth across donors, an assumption that may not hold. An association between a missense DCLRE1C variant and V-gene and J-gene trimming of TCR beta chains was found in a later genetic analysis and replicated in an independent cohort. A later genetic analysis reported fewer N-insertions in productive TCRs among donors in an Asian-associated ancestry cluster than the roughly 620-donor mean. The only immune exposure information available for the cohort was CMV serostatus. According to the authors, the approach could potentially be generalized to other disease states and immunological phenotypes. At a false discovery rate of 0.05, a later analysis linked under 20,000 TCR beta sequences to specific HLA alleles. Correlated functional status among segregating V segments might reflect linkage disequilibrium, but an unknown experimental factor could not be ruled out. Most TCR sequences were observed very rarely across donors, whereas some public TCRs were present in many individuals.

Library method: the immunoSEQ multiplex PCR assay. The multiplex PCR relied on a mix of 60 forward primers for TCR Vbeta segments and 13 reverse primers for TCR Jbeta segments. Amplification of the CDR3 region of rearranged TCR beta genes was performed with a multiplex PCR assay on genomic DNA. On the Illumina HiSeq System, the amplified TCR beta libraries were sequenced as 87-base-pair reads. Concerning the study's data processing: In a later analysis, tens of millions of unique TCR beta chains were counted across the 500 to 700 repertoires, and some 10 million of these chains were shared by at least two donors. Raw reads were error-corrected and collapsed into unique sequences by a nearest-neighbor algorithm in which closely related sequences were merged to remove PCR and sequencing errors. V, D and J gene segments were assigned by aligning CDR3 sequences to IMGT reference sequences. For a sequence to be retained, at least a six-nucleotide match to both a V gene segment and a J gene segment was required. Rearrangements were classified as productive when the CDR3 lacked stop codons and remained in frame with V and J, and all other rearrangements were classified as non-productive. Following IMGT convention, CDR3 was defined as the stretch from the second conserved V-encoded cysteine to the conserved J-encoded phenylalanine. The earlier analysis of about 590 of the donors excluded sequences that lacked an unambiguous match to a single V gene segment. In an earlier analysis of almost 600 of the donors, a V segment was called functional when productive rearrangements were above 56.7%, and segregating when the standard deviation between donors exceeded 5%. A statistical classification framework was built to diagnose cytomegalovirus status from the catalog of TCR beta chain sequences. In a later analysis, TCR nucleotide sequences were compared against IMGT/GENE-DB human TR gene sequences so that V and J genes could be assigned. A later analysis assigned CDR3 sequences and most-parsimonious VDJ recombination scenarios with the TCRdist pipeline. In a later analysis, each TCR beta chain was defined by its CDR3 amino acid sequence together with its V-gene family, and reads lacking a unique V-gene family were excluded. A later analysis removed 592 highly shared, low-generation-probability nucleotide sequences to deal with suspected cross-contamination and a sequencing artifact. In a later analysis, a clonal expansion index was calculated for each public chain from normalized within-repertoire ranks of inferred template counts. In a later analysis, generation probabilities were computed using a VDJ recombination model fitted to out-of-frame rearrangements, and the results were checked against IGoR. Hypergeometric tests were used in a later analysis to score TCR-TCR, TCR-HLA and TCR-CMV co-occurrence, with a repertoire-size bias correction applied to the TCR pairs. A later analysis estimated false discovery rates by permuting HLA or CMV assignments 20 times. A later analysis grouped co-occurring TCRs with DBSCAN, adding TCRdist sequence similarity when clustering within HLA-allele-positive subsets. Co-occurrence clustering excluded repertoires with fewer than 30,000 or more than 120,000 public chains, plus five with anomalous nucleotide sharing. Imported from immuneACCESS, the table was reduced by TCRdb to in-frame sequences with V and J called. These copies leave out some clones; in studies compared against another copy, an unresolved V gene accounts for under half, and the cause of the remainder is not known. That table gives V, J and clone size, and the DNA gave D and trimming. The table for this sample lists under 150,000 clones; roughly 80% of them were counted only once. Jointly, the top ten make up approximately 0.97% of the sample.

The CDR3, cysteine through phenylalanine, is 13 amino acids long. The DNA shown is the 39-base CDR3, in frame from base 1. V is cut back by 3 bases and J by 4 bases, with 3 bases in the junction unmatched. The germline V gene (reference sequence) specifies SGHNT as CDR1 and YYREEE as CDR2. The cohort comprised hundreds of healthy bone marrow donors. At the time of sampling, every cohort member was nominally healthy, though immune exposures that went unrecorded were likely present. The donor tested CMV seronegative, placing the donor among the approximately 360 seronegative members of the cohort. A peripheral blood sample was provided by each donor, and peripheral blood mononuclear cells were used for TCR beta sequencing. Genomic DNA was extracted from the blood cell samples with the Qiagen DNeasy Blood Extraction Kit.

Sequences were obtained from PBMCs. This clonotype originated in a man aged 18 to 29 in good health and CMV-seronegative. This receptor chain uses TRBV5-4 and TRBJ1-1, with 7 bases matching TRBD1. The CDR3 corresponds to CASSWDRGTEAFF. The sequenced DNA is TGTGCCAGCAGCTGGGACAGAGGCACTGAAGCTTTCTTT. Reference TRBV5-4 and TRBJ1-1 proteins supply the regions before and after the CDR3; the full variable domain is: ETGVTQSPTHLIKTRGQQVTLRCSSQSGHNTVSWYQQALGQGPQFIFQYYREEENGRGNFPPRFSGLQFPNYSSELNVNALELDDSALYLCASSWDRGTEAFFGQGTRLTVV.